This TCR beta chain derives from a study of B cell selection in AIRE deficiency. Sequencing used immunoSEQ multiplex PCR; TCRdb keeps in-frame clones, though not all of them. Found here are about 24,000 clones, roughly 95% of them singletons; the top ten hold over 0.2%. Regarding this clone: Its target is not known.

V was trimmed by 0 bases and J by 8 bases, leaving 7 bases between them. This CDR3 is built from 12 residues. CDR1 is MGHDK and CDR2 is SYGVNS in the germline V gene. Study results and limitations: Approximately 29% of healthy-shared Treg TCRbeta sequences appeared in patient Tconv cells. Shared Treg sequences had shorter CDR3s, biased toward rearrangements with few non-templated insertions. TCRbeta-only data showed less than 45% of shared healthy Treg sequences in healthy Tconv.

The sorted conventional CD4 T cells were gated as CD4+CD127+. Control samples were from healthy, unrelated donors. Sequencing input: CD4+CD127+ conventional T cells sorted from PBMCs. This chain connects TRBV25-1 to TRBJ1-1, with no clear D. The source of this sequence is a human donor in good health. CDR3 sequence (DNA): TGTGCCAGCAGTGAATATTCCGGGGAAGCTTTCTTT. It translates to CASSEYSGEAFF.